This entry lists 26 T cell receptor beta chains sequenced from one sample in a study of T cell changes during pregnancy in multiple sclerosis. Profiling relied on immunoSEQ multiplex PCR, and the TCRdb table lists in-frame clones only, not all of them. The data contain 35,000 to 45,000 clones, around nine tenths of them seen just once; the ten biggest clones take up 0.56%. Sample: CD4+ T cells from peripheral blood mononuclear cells, taken before pregnancy. These receptors all come from a female donor with multiple sclerosis, enrolled in a pregnancy study.

The chain employs TRBV5-1 and TRBJ2-3; 7 nucleotides align to TRBD2. V lost 4 bases and J lost 7; bases outside the gene matches: 15. Germline CDR1 reads SGHRS; CDR2 reads YFSETQ. CDR3 length equals 16 residues. The CDR3 DNA reads TGCGCCAGCAGCGGATCTAGGAGCGGGGTACGGCATACGCAGTATTTT. It yields the protein CASSGSRSGVRHTQYF.

The chain combines TRBV6-1 with TRBJ2-7; TRBD1 matches at 7 bases. V gave up 6 bases and J gave up 4 bases; unmatched junction bases: 6. The CDR3 extends over 13 amino acids. Per the germline V gene, CDR1 is MNHNS and CDR2 is SASEGT. The CDR3 region has the DNA TGTGCCAGCAGGAAGGGACAGTCTTACGAGCAGTACTTC. The encoded protein is CASRKGQSYEQYF.

This chain connects TRBV7-9 to TRBJ2-5; D not certain. This CDR3 has 14 amino acids. The ends were cut back, 7 bases at V and 2 bases at J, with 14 bases in the middle. Germline V gene lookup returns CDR1 SEHNR and CDR2 FQNEAQ (reference sequence). CDR3 protein: CASTLTTTQETQYF. In nucleotides, the CDR3 is TGTGCCAGCACGCTCACTACCACTCAAGAGACCCAGTACTTC.

The chain joins TRBV5-1 to TRBJ2-6; tentative D call: TRBD1 (6 bases). Per germline, CDR1 SGHRS and CDR2 YFSETQ. The CDR3 runs 16 residues. The V end was cut by 5 bases, the J end by 2 bases, with 14 bases between. CDR3 in DNA: TGCGCCAGCAGTATCAGGGGCCATGCTGGGGCCAACGTCCTGACTTTC. As protein: CASSIRGHAGANVLTF.

This chain connects TRBV28 to TRBJ2-2; 7 bases are shared with TRBD1. V was pared by 8 bases and J by 4 bases, with 4 bases of the junction left unmatched. The V gene's germline CDR1 is MDHEN and CDR2 SYDVKM. The CDR3 runs 13 residues. DNA of the CDR3: TGTGCCAGCCGGGACAGCTCCACCGGGGAGCTGTTTTTT. Translation gives CASRDSSTGELFF.

The V gene is TRBV5-4, the J gene TRBJ2-5; 8 bases are shared with TRBD1. The CDR3 totals 15 residues. V lost 3 bases to trimming and J lost 9 bases; unmatched junction nucleotides: 13. In germline, CDR1 is SGHNT, CDR2 YYREEE (reference sequence). Written as DNA, the CDR3 is TGTGCCAGCAGCTCGACAGGGGCCGCGAGATCGGCCCAGTACTTC. Translation gives CASSSTGAARSAQYF.

The chain's CDR3 is CASSFLGQLNTEAFF. The CDR3 bases are TGTGCCAGCAGTTTCCTTGGACAGCTGAACACTGAAGCTTTCTTT. The chain has TRBV27 and TRBJ1-1; D might be TRBD1 (6 bases). Trimming cost V 3 bases and J 0 bases, with 11 bases left between them. The CDR3 length is 15 residues. Germline V lookup: CDR1 MNHEY, CDR2 SMNVEV (reference sequence).

The chain is built from TRBV12-5 and TRBJ2-3, with D unresolved. Trimming took off 1 base at V and 4 bases at J, with 12 bases between the two ends. This CDR3 comprises 15 residues. The germline gives CDR1 LGHNT, CDR2 FRNRAP. The CDR3 reads CASGLGWLEADTQYF. Written as DNA, the CDR3 is TGTGCTAGTGGTTTGGGGTGGCTAGAGGCAGATACGCAGTATTTT.

The chain joins TRBV11-3 to TRBJ1-6; tentative D call: TRBD1 (5 bases). This CDR3 is built from 14 residues. CDR1 is SGHNT, CDR2 YENEEA, per germline. Trimming took off 1 base at V and 10 bases at J, with 11 bases between the two ends. In nucleotides, the CDR3 is TGTGCCAGCAGCTTAGGGCAGACAGACTCACCCCTCCACTTT. The encoded protein is CASSLGQTDSPLHF.

This chain connects TRBV5-1 to TRBJ2-3; the D is unclear. V was shortened by 2 bases and J by 5 bases, with 12 bases between the two germline ends. From germline, CDR1 is SGHRS and CDR2 YFSETQ. This CDR3 has 14 residues. CDR3 amino acids: CASSFEPPGDTQYF. In DNA, the CDR3 is TGCGCCAGCAGCTTTGAGCCCCCCGGAGATACGCAGTATTTT.

V gene TRBV5-1 combines with J gene TRBJ1-6, with 9 bases matching TRBD1. Looked up from germline, CDR1 is SGHRS and CDR2 is YFSETQ. The V segment lost 3 bases and the J segment 0 bases; nucleotides outside the gene matches: 7. The CDR3 length is 18 residues. Written as DNA, the CDR3 is TGCGCCAGCAGCTCCACTGGGACAGGGAGCTCCTATAATTCACCCCTCCACTTT. This translates into CASSSTGTGSSYNSPLHF.

This chain joins TRBV4-1 and TRBJ1-5; TRBD1 is a possible D gene (6 bases). The germline V gene has CDR1 MGHRA and CDR2 YSYEKL. The V and J ends lost 4 bases and 3 bases respectively, with 10 bases between them. CDR3 length equals 14 residues. The CDR3 region is CASSPGTYNQPQHF. CDR3 DNA: TGCGCCAGCAGCCCCGGGACATACAATCAGCCCCAGCATTTT.

With regard to this clone: Mismatch with germline at one junction end may stem from a read error. The V call is TRBV7-2, the J call TRBJ2-3; TRBD2 might be the D (7 bases). The CDR3 is 15 amino acids. Germline V lookup: CDR1 SGHTA, CDR2 FQGNSA. CDR3 sequence (DNA): TGTGCCAGCAGCGATAGGGGGGGTAGCATAGATACGCAGTATTTT. Its translation is CASSDRGGSIDTQYF.

The V and J genes are TRBV10-1 and TRBJ1-2; weak D call: TRBD1 (5 bases). This CDR3 has 13 residues. V lost 3 bases and J 8 bases, leaving 13 bases between the germline ends. Per germline, CDR1 WNHNN and CDR2 SYGVQD (reference sequence). CDR3 nucleotides: TGCGCCAGCAGTGACAGGGTGGCAGGGGGCTACACCTTC. Amino acids: CASSDRVAGGYTF.

The chain recombines TRBV7-3 with TRBJ2-1; no reliable D call. Trimming took 5 bases from V and 0 from J, leaving 11 bases between them. There are 15 residues in the CDR3. The germline gives CDR1 SGHTA, CDR2 FQGTGA. CDR3 loop: CASSPARSSYNEQFF. In DNA, the CDR3 is TGTGCCAGCAGCCCCGCCCGGAGCTCCTACAATGAGCAGTTCTTC.

The CDR3 spells CSATSRGEQFF. CDR3 nucleotides: TGCAGTGCTACCTCGCGGGGTGAGCAGTTCTTC. The rearrangement links TRBV20-1 to TRBJ2-1; tentatively, D is TRBD2 (6 bases). This CDR3 region has 11 residues. Trimming shortened V by 4 bases and J by 9 bases, and 10 bases separated the two germline ends. Germline lookup yields CDR1 DFQATT and CDR2 SNEGSKA (reference sequence).

The chain carries TRBV12-5 and TRBJ1-1; D gene ambiguous. The CDR3 consists of 11 residues. V was trimmed by 8 bases and J by 3 bases, leaving 7 bases between them. Looked up from germline, CDR1 is LGHNT and CDR2 is FRNRAP. CDR3 residues: CASCTYTEAFF. DNA of the CDR3: TGTGCTAGTTGCACATACACTGAAGCTTTCTTT.

The chain carries TRBV11-2 and TRBJ2-7; D gene ambiguous. The CDR3 has 14 amino acids. The germline V gene has CDR1 SGHAT and CDR2 FQNNGV. Trimming cost V 1 base and J 6 bases, with 13 bases left between them. This chain's CDR3 is CASSLVRPPGEQYF. Here the CDR3 DNA reads TGTGCCAGCAGCTTAGTTCGCCCCCCGGGCGAGCAGTACTTC.

The V and J genes are TRBV4-3 and TRBJ1-4, with no clear D. Germline loops: CDR1 LGHNA, CDR2 YSLEER. V was pared by 1 base and J by 7 bases, with 10 bases between. The CDR3 sequence is 14 residues long. The DNA of the CDR3 is TGCGCCAGCAGCCAAGGGCATCTTGCTGAAAAACTGTTTTTT. This translates into CASSQGHLAEKLFF.

The chain joins TRBV2 to TRBJ2-3, with D maybe TRBD2 (6 bases). The CDR3 extends over 14 amino acids. Germline V gene sequence: CDR1 SNHLY, CDR2 FYNNEI. Trimming shortened V by 9 bases and J by 2 bases, and 15 bases separated the two germline ends. The CDR3: CASRDWGFTDTQYF. Here the CDR3 DNA reads TGTGCCAGTCGGGACTGGGGATTCACAGATACGCAGTATTTT.

V and J are TRBV30 and TRBJ1-2; D is ambiguous. V was clipped by 1 base and J by 7 bases, with 10 bases between them. CDR1 is GTSNPN, CDR2 SVGIG, per germline (reference sequence). The CDR3 runs to 12 residues. The CDR3 loop is CAWSGEGLGYTF. For the CDR3, the DNA is TGTGCCTGGAGTGGTGAAGGACTTGGCTACACCTTC.

About this clone: Germline is not matched at one junction end, which may reflect a read error. J is TRBJ1-6 and V is TRBV6-1; a possible D gene is TRBD1 (6 bases). Germline V gene data show CDR1 as MNHNS and CDR2 as SASEGT. This CDR3 region has 13 residues. The CDR3 DNA sequence: TGTGCCAGCACTGAATACAGGGTATCACCCCTCCACTTT. Protein product: CASTEYRVSPLHF.

The CDR3 region is CASSLYHEQYF. The CDR3 bases are TGTGCCAGCAGCTTATATCACGAGCAGTACTTC. This chain joins TRBV7-2 and TRBJ2-7; D gene uncertain. The CDR3 is 11 amino acids. In germline, CDR1 is SGHTA, CDR2 FQGNSA. V shed 2 bases and J shed 5 bases, with 4 bases lying between them.

The rearrangement links TRBV5-1 to TRBJ2-3, with D possibly matching TRBD2 (7 bases). V was shortened by 0 bases and J by 5 bases, with 10 bases between the two germline ends. The CDR3 length is 14 residues. CDR1 is SGHRS and CDR2 is YFSETQ in the germline V gene. For the CDR3, the DNA is TGCGCCAGCAGCTTGGGGGGGGGCCAAGATACGCAGTATTTT. Amino acids: CASSLGGGQDTQYF.

In this sample, this clone turned up once. J is TRBJ1-1 and V is TRBV28; D is perhaps TRBD1 (5 bases). Germline loops: CDR1 MDHEN, CDR2 SYDVKM. This CDR3 is 13 amino acids long. Deletions cut 6 bases from V and 4 bases from J, with 12 bases between. In nucleotides, the CDR3 is TGTGCCAGCAGCACCCTTGACAGCACTGAAGCTTTCTTT. This codes for CASSTLDSTEAFF.

The count of this clone is one. This same CDR3 is encoded by further DNA sequences in the sample. CDR3 residues: CASSVQGNTEAFF. The CDR3 bases are TGTGCCAGCAGCGTACAGGGAAACACTGAAGCTTTCTTT. J is TRBJ1-1 and V is TRBV9, with D maybe TRBD1 (5 bases). V was trimmed by 1 base and J by 2 bases, leaving 6 bases between them. CDR3 length equals 13 residues. Germline V CDR1 and CDR2: SGDLS, YYNGEE.